This T cell receptor beta chain originates from a study of T cells in Graves' hyperthyroidism and ophthalmopathy. General observations from the study: Blood samples included most of the expanded thyroid clonotypes exceeding 0.001. Median prediction lead before ophthalmopathy onset was about 6.3 months with the model.

Clinical symptoms, serum thyroxine and TRAb, thyroid ultrasound and orbital computed tomography were used for the diagnoses. V was pared by 5 bases and J by 1 base, with 4 bases of the junction left unmatched. Germline values: CDR1 SGHTA, CDR2 FQGNSA. This CDR3 is 14 amino acids long. This clonotype showed up many times. No antigen is known for it. Researchers amplified the TCR beta CDR3 regions from RNA transcripts. During a first-round RT-PCR of the TCR CDR3, the HTBI primer set was used. TCRdb reprocessed the multiplex PCR reads via MiXCR and lists one record per CDR3 protein. This table holds roughly 500,000 distinct CDR3 sequences, about 24% found once.

This sequence was found in a young woman with Graves' ophthalmopathy. Source material: blood. This chain joins TRBV7-2 and TRBJ1-1; 7 bases map to TRBD1. CDR3 nucleotides: TGTGCCAGCAGCCCGGACAGGCCGAACACTGAAGCTTTCTTT. Translation: CASSPDRPNTEAFF.